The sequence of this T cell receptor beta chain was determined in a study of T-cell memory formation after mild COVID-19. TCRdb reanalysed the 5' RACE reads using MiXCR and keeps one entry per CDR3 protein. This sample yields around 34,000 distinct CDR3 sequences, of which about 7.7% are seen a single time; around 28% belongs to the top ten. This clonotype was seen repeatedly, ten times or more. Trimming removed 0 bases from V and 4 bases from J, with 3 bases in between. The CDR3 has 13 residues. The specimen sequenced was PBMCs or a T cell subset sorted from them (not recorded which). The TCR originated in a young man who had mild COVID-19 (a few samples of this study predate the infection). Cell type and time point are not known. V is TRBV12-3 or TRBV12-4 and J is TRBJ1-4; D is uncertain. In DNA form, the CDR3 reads TGTGCCAGCAGTTTAGCCAGTAATGAAAAACTGTTTTTT. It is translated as CASSLASNEKLFF.